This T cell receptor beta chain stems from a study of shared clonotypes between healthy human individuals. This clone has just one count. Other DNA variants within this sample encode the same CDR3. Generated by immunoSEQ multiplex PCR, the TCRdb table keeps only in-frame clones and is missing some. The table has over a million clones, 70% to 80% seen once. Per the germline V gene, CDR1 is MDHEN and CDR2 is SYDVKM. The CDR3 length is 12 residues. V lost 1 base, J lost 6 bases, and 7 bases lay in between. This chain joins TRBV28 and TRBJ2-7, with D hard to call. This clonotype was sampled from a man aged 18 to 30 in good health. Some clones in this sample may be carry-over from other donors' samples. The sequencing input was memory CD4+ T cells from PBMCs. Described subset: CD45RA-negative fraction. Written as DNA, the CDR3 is TGTGCCAGCAGTTTATCAGGATTCGAGCAGTACTTC. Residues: CASSLSGFEQYF.